This TCR beta chain was identified during a study of blood T cell repertoires in COVID-19. Assay used: immunoSEQ multiplex PCR; TCRdb lists only in-frame clones, some missing. Found here are around 310,000 clones, roughly 89% of them singletons; the top ten hold just under 9.5%. There are 14 residues in the CDR3. The germline gives CDR1 LNHDA, CDR2 SQIVND (reference sequence). J lost 3 bases, V lost 6 bases, and 4 bases had no gene match. The sequenced material came from PBMCs or T cells enriched from blood (not recorded which). The source is a woman in her 30s who had recovered from COVID-19. The chain links TRBV19 to TRBJ1-1, with 10 bases matching TRBD1. CDR3 nucleotides: TGTGCCAGTAGACATGGACAGGGGGACACTGAAGCTTTCTTT. Translating gives CASRHGQGDTEAFF.